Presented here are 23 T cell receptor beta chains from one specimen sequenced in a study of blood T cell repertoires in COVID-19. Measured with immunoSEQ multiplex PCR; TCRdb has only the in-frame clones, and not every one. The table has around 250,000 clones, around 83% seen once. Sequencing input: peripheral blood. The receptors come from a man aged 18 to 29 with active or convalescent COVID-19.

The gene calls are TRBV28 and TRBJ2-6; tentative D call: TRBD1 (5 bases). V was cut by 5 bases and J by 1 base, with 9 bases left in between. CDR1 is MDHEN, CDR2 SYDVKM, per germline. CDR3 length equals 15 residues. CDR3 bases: TGTGCCAGCAGTCTCCAGGGATCTGGGGCCAACGTCCTGACTTTC. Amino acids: CASSLQGSGANVLTF. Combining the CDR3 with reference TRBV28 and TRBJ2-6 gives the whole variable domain DVKVTQSSRYLVKRTGEKVFLECVQDMDHENMFWYRQDPGLGLRLIYFSYDVKMKEKGDIPEGYSVSREKKERFSLILESASTNQTSMYLCASSLQGSGANVLTFGAGSRLTVL.

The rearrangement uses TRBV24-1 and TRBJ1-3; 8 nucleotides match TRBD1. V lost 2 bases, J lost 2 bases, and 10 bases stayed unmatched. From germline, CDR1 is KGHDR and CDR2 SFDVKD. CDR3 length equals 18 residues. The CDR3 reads CATSDSPGQGRTGNTIYF. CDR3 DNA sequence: TGTGCCACCAGTGATTCTCCCGGACAGGGCCGAACTGGAAACACCATATATTTT.

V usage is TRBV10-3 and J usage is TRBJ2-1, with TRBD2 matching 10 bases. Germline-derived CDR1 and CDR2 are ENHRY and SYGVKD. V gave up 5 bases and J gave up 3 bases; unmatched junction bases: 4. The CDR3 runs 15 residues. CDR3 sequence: CAISPTSGDYNEQFF. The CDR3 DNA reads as TGTGCCATCAGTCCCACTAGCGGGGACTACAATGAGCAGTTCTTC.

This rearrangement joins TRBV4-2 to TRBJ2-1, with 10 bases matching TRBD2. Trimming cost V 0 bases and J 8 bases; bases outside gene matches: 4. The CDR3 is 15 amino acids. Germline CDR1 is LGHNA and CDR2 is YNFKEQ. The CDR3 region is CASSQEPSGSHEQFF. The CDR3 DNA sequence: TGTGCCAGCAGCCAAGAACCTAGCGGGAGCCATGAGCAGTTCTTC.

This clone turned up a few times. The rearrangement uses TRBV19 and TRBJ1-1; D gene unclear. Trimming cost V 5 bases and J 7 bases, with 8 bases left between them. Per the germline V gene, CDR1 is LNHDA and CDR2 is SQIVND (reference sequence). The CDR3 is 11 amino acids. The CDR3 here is CASSAGLEAFF. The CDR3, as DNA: TGTGCCAGTAGTGCAGGACTTGAAGCTTTCTTT.

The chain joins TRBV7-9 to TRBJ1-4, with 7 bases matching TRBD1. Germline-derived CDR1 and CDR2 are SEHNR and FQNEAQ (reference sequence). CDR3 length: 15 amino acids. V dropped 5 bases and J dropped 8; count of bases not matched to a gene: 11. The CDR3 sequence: CASSVPNRGEEKLFF. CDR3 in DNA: TGTGCCAGCAGCGTTCCTAACAGGGGAGAGGAAAAACTGTTTTTT. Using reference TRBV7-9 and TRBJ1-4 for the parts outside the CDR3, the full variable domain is DTGVSQNPRHKITKRGQNVTFRCDPISEHNRLYWYRQTLGQGPEFLTYFQNEAQLEKSRLLSDRFSAERPKGSFSTLEIQRTEQGDSAMYLCASSVPNRGEEKLFFGSGTQLSVL.

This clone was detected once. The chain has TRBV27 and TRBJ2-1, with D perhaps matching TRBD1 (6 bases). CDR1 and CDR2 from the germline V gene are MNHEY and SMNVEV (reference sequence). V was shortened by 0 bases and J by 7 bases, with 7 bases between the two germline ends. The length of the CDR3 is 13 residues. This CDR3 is CASSLSGTNEQFF. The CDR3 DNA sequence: TGTGCCAGCAGTTTATCCGGGACAAATGAGCAGTTCTTC.

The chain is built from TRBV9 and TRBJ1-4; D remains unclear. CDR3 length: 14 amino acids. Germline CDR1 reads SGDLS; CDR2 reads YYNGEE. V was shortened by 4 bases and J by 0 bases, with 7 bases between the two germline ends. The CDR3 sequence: CASSPSSTNEKLFF. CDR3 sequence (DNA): TGTGCCAGCAGCCCGTCCTCAACTAATGAAAAACTGTTTTTT.

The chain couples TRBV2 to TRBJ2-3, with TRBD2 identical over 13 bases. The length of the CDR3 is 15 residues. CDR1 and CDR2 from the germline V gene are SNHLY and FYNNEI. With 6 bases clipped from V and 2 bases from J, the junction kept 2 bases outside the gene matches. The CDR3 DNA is TGTGCCAGCAGGGGGACTAGCGGGGTCACAGATACGCAGTATTTT. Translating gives CASRGTSGVTDTQYF.

CDR3 DNA: TGTGCCCTAGTTTGGGTCCAGGGCGACGAGCAGTACTTC. It codes for CALVWVQGDEQYF. The V gene is TRBV2, the J gene TRBJ2-7, with a weak D call TRBD1 (5 bases). Germline V gene lookup returns CDR1 SNHLY and CDR2 FYNNEI. This CDR3 spans 13 amino acids. The V gene lost 11 bases and the J gene lost 5 bases, with 19 bases spanning the gap.

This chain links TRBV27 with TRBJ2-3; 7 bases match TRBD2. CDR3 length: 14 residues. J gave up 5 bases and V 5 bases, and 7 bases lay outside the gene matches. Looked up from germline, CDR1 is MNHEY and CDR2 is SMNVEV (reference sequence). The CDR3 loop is CASSPGTIGDTQYF. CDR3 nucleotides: TGTGCCAGCAGTCCCGGGACTATAGGAGATACGCAGTATTTT.

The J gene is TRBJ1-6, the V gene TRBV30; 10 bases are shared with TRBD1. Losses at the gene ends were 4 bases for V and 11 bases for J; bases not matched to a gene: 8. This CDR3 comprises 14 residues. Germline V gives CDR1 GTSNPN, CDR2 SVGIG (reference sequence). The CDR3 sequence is CAWNRGTGATPLHF. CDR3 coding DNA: TGTGCCTGGAATAGGGGGACAGGGGCGACACCCCTCCACTTT.

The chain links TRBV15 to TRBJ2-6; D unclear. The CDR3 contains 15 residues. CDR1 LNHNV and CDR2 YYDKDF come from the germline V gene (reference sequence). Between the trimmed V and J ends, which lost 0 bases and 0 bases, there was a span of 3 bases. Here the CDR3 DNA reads TGTGCCACCAGCAGAGATCTCTCTGGGGCCAACGTCCTGACTTTC. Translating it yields CATSRDLSGANVLTF. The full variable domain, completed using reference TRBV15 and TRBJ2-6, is DAMVIQNPRYQVTQFGKPVTLSCSQTLNHNVMYWYQQKSSQAPKLLFHYYDKDFNNEADTPDNFQSRRPNTSFCFLDIRSPGLGDTAMYLCATSRDLSGANVLTFGAGSRLTVL.

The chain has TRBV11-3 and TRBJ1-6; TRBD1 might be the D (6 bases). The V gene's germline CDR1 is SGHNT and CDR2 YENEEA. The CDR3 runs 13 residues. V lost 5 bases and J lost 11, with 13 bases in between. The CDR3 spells CASSRDRIAPLHF. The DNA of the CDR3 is TGTGCCAGCAGCCGCGACAGGATCGCACCCCTCCACTTT.

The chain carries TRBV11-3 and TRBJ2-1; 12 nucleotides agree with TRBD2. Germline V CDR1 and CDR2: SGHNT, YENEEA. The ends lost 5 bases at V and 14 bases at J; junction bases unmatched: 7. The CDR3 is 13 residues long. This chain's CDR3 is CASSATSGRVEFF. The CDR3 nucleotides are TGTGCCAGCAGCGCGACTAGCGGGAGAGTGGAGTTCTTC.

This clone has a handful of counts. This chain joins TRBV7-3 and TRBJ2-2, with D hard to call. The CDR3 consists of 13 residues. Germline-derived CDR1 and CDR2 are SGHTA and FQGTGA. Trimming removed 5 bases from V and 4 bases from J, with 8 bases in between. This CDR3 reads CASSEPSTGELFF. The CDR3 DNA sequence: TGTGCCAGCAGCGAACCGAGCACCGGGGAGCTGTTTTTT. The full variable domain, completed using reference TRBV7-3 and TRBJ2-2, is GAGVSQTPSNKVTEKGKYVELRCDPISGHTALYWYRQSLGQGPEFLIYFQGTGAADDSGLPNDRFFAVRPEGSVSTLKIQRTERGDSAVYLCASSEPSTGELFFGEGSRLTVL.

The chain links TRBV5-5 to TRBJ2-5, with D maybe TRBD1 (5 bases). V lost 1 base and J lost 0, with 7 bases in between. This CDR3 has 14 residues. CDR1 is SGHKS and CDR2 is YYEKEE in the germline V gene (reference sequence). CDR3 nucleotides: TGTGCCAGCAGCTTGTGGACAAACCAAGAGACCCAGTACTTC. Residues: CASSLWTNQETQYF.

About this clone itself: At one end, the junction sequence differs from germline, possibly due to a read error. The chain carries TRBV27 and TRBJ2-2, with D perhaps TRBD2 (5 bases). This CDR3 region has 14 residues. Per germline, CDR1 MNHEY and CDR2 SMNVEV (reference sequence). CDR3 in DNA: TGTGCCAGCACTAGGACGGAGGAACACCGGGGAGCTGTTTTT. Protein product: CASTRTEEHRGAVF.

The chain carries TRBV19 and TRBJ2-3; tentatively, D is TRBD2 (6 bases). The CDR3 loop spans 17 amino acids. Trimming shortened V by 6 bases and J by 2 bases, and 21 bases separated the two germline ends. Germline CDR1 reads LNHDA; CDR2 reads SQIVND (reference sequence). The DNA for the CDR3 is TGTGCCAGTAGCACATCAACCGGGACTGTTCTCACAGATACGCAGTATTTT. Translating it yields CASSTSTGTVLTDTQYF. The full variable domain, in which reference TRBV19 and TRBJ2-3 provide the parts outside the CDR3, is DGGITQSPKYLFRKEGQNVTLSCEQNLNHDAMYWYRQDPGQGLRLIYYSQIVNDFQKGDIAEGYSVSREKKESFPLTVTSAQKNPTAFYLCASSTSTGTVLTDTQYFGPGTRLTVL.

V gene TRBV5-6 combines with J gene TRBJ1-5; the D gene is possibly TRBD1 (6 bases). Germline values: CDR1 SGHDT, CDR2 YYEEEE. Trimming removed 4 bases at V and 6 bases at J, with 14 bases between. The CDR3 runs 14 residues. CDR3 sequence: CASSRRGGFQPQHF. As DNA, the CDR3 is TGTGCCAGCAGCCGCAGGGGCGGTTTTCAGCCCCAGCATTTT. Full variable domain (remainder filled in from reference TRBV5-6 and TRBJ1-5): DAGVTQSPTHLIKTRGQQVTLRCSPKSGHDTVSWYQQALGQGPQFIFQYYEEEERQRGNFPDRFSGHQFPNYSSELNVNALLLGDSALYLCASSRRGGFQPQHFGDGTRLSIL.

Written as DNA, the CDR3 is TGTGCCAGCCTCGGCCTAACCGGGACAGAAGAGACCCAGTACTTC. Residues: CASLGLTGTEETQYF. The V call is TRBV6-5, the J call TRBJ2-5, with 7 bases that match TRBD1. The CDR3 consists of 15 residues. Germline CDR1 reads MNHEY; CDR2 reads SVGAGI. The junction had 12 bases not matched to a gene; V was cut back by 8 bases and J by 3 bases.

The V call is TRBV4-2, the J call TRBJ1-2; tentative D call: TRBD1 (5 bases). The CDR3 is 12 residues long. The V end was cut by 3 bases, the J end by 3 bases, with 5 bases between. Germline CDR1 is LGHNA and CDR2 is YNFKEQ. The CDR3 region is CASSHRDYGYTF. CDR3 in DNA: TGTGCCAGCAGCCACAGGGACTATGGCTACACCTTC.

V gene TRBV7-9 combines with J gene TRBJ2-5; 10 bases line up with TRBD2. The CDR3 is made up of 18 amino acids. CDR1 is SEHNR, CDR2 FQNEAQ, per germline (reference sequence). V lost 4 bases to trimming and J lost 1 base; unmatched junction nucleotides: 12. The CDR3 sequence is CASSSGGAGTSVQETQYF. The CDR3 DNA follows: TGTGCCAGCAGCTCTGGGGGGGCCGGGACTAGCGTCCAAGAGACCCAGTACTTC.